The clone carrying this T cell receptor beta chain was seen ten or more times. Source study methods: Estimation of nucleated cell counts relied on the amplification of reference gene primers. Produced via immunoSEQ multiplex PCR; TCRdb's table is partial and in-frame only. Clone size and the V and J calls come from that table; the DNA yielded D and trimming. The table shows approximately 69,000 clones, with about 70% occurring only once. V dropped 3 bases and J dropped 7 bases, with 12 bases sitting between them. CDR3 length: 13 residues. This sample is part of a study of blood T cell repertoires in COVID-19. In the study overall: COVID-19 samples, acute and convalescent, were from the United States, Italy and Spain. The cDNA or gDNA used as material had been derived from T cells, B-cell-depleted T cells, or PBMCs.

Sequencing input: peripheral blood. The V call is TRBV12-3 or TRBV12-4, the J call TRBJ1-2; possible D gene TRBD1, 5 bases. The TCR was taken from a man between 60 and 75 years old with acute or convalescent COVID-19. Written as DNA, the CDR3 is TGTGCCAGCAGTTTGATGATCGACAGTGGCTACACCTTC. It encodes CASSLMIDSGYTF.